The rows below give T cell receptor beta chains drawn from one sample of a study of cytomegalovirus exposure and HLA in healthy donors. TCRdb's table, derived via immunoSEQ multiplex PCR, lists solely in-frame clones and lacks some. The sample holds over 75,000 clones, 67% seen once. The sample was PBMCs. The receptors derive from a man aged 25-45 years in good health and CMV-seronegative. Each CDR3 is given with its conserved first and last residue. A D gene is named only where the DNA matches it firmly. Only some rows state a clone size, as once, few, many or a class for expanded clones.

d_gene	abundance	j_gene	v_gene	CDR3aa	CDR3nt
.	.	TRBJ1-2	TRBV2	CATERTENYGYTF	TGTGCCACAGAGCGGACAGAGAACTATGGCTACACCTTC
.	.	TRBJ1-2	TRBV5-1	CASSLRTDYGYTF	TGCGCCAGCAGCCTAAGGACAGACTATGGCTACACCTTC
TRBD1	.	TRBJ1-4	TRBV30	CAWSGKPGQSFGEKLFF	TGTGCCTGGAGTGGGAAACCGGGACAGAGTTTTGGTGAAAAACTGTTTTTT
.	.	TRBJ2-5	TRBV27	CASSPKRFETQYF	TGTGCCAGCAGCCCCAAGCGGTTCGAGACCCAGTACTTC
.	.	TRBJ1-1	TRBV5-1	CASSLRVDQGAEAFF	TGCGCCAGCAGCTTGCGGGTAGACCAAGGGGCAGAAGCTTTCTTT
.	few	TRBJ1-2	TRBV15	CATSWGEGLYGYTF	TGTGCCACCAGCTGGGGGGAGGGACTCTATGGCTACACCTTC
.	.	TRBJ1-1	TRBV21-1	CASSKSIRDRGSAEAFF	TGTGCCAGCAGCAAGTCTATCCGGGACAGGGGGTCCGCTGAAGCTTTCTTT
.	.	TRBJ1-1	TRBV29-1	CSVKGGTTEAFF	TGCAGCGTTAAGGGAGGGACCACTGAAGCTTTCTTT
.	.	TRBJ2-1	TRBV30	CAWSVRRAGEQFF	TGTGCCTGGAGTGTACGGAGGGCCGGTGAGCAGTTCTTC
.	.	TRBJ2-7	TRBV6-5	CASSSTLRRGSYEQYF	TGTGCCAGCAGTTCGACTCTACGTAGGGGCTCCTACGAGCAGTACTTC
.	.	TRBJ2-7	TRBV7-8	CASSLEVGVEDYEQYF	TGTGCCAGCAGCTTAGAAGTCGGGGTGGAAGATTACGAGCAGTACTTC
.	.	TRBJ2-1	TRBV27	CASSLKGSNYNEQFF	TGTGCCAGCAGTTTAAAAGGGAGTAACTACAATGAGCAGTTCTTC
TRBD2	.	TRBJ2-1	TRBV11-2	CASSEPSFGTRLNEQFF	TGTGCCAGCAGCGAACCCTCCTTTGGGACTAGATTAAATGAGCAGTTCTTC
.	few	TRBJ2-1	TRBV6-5	CASPLRDYNEQFF	TGTGCCAGCCCGCTCCGGGACTACAATGAGCAGTTCTTC
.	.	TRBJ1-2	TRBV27	CASSLDSFYGYTF	TGTGCCAGCAGTTTAGACAGCTTCTATGGCTACACCTTC
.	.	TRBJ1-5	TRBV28	CATQWGDQPQHF	TGTGCCACCCAGTGGGGCGATCAGCCCCAGCATTTT
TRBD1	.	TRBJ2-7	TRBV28	CASTPPGQVPEQYF	TGTGCCAGCACCCCCCCCGGACAGGTCCCCGAGCAGTACTTC
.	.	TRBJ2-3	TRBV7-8	CASSSDGESADTQYF	TGTGCCAGCAGCTCAGACGGGGAGTCGGCAGATACGCAGTATTTT
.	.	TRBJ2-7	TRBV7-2	CASSSYREVSEQYF	TGTGCCAGCAGCTCGTACAGGGAAGTGAGCGAGCAGTACTTC
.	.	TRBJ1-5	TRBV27	CASRRPGQPQHF	TGTGCCAGCAGGCGTCCTGGTCAGCCCCAGCATTTT
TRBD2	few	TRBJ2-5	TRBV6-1	CATPGRLIKTQYF	TGTGCCACCCCCGGGAGGCTTATAAAGACCCAGTACTTC
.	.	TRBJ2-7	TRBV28	CASSNTGTLSYEQYF	TGTGCCAGCAGTAATACCGGGACACTCTCCTACGAGCAGTACTTC
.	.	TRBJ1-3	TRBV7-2	CASSLSRGVGNTIYF	TGTGCCAGCAGCTTAAGTAGAGGAGTGGGAAACACCATATATTTT
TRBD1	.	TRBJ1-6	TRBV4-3	CASSQSAGTVGRPLHF	TGCGCCAGCAGCCAGTCTGCCGGGACAGTAGGACGACCCCTCCACTTT
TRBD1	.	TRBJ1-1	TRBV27	CASSKQGAWTEAFF	TGTGCCAGCAGTAAACAGGGGGCTTGGACTGAAGCTTTCTTT
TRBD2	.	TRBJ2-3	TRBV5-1	CASSLGTGGADTQYF	TGCGCCAGCAGCTTGGGGACGGGGGGGGCAGATACGCAGTATTTT
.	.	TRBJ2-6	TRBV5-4	CASSAVSLRDSGANVLTF	TGTGCCAGCAGCGCCGTTAGTCTCAGGGACTCTGGGGCCAACGTCCTGACTTTC
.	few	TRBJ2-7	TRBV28	CASSLAPGGNHSPTYEQYF	TGTGCCAGCAGTTTAGCCCCTGGCGGGAACCACTCGCCGACCTACGAGCAGTACTTC
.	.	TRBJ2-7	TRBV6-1	CASSEVYQGTYEQYF	TGTGCCAGCAGTGAAGTTTACCAGGGGACCTACGAGCAGTACTTC
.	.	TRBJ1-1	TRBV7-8	CASSHGGEAFF	TGTGCCAGCAGCCATGGCGGTGAAGCTTTCTTT
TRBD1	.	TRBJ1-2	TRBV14	CASSQTGTGPYGYTF	TGTGCCAGCAGCCAAACCGGGACAGGGCCCTATGGCTACACCTTC
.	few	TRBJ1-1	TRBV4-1	CASSQDTGWATEAFF	TGCGCCAGCAGCCAAGATACAGGTTGGGCCACTGAAGCTTTCTTT
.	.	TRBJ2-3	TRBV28	CASSLIDGFIQYF	TGTGCCAGCAGTTTAATCGACGGGTTCATTCAGTATTTT
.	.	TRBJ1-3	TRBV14	CASSPAGSGNTIYF	TGTGCCAGCAGCCCCGCAGGATCCGGAAACACCATATATTTT
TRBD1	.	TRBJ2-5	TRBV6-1	CASSEMTGGRETQYF	TGTGCCAGCAGTGAAATGACAGGGGGCAGAGAGACCCAGTACTTC
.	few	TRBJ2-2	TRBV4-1	CASSQTQGPGELFF	TGCGCCAGCAGCCAGACACAGGGACCCGGGGAGCTGTTTTTT
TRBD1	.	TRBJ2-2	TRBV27	CASRTLDRADTGELFF	TGTGCCAGCAGAACACTCGACAGGGCGGACACCGGGGAGCTGTTTTTT
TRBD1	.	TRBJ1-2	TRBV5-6	CASSFGQGLAGYTF	TGTGCCAGCAGCTTCGGACAGGGTCTAGCTGGCTACACCTTC
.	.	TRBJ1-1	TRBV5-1	CASSLNRVSTEAFF	TGCGCCAGCAGCTTAAATCGGGTTTCCACTGAAGCTTTCTTT
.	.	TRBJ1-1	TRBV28	CASKAVGQGTFF	.
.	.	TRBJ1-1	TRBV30	CAWSVRGRRTEAFF	TGTGCCTGGAGTGTACGGGGTAGGAGAACGGAAGCTTTCTTT
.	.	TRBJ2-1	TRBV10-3	CASSSYNEQFF	TGTGCCTCGAGCTCCTACAATGAGCAGTTCTTC
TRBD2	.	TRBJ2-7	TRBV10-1	CASSEGLAGYEQYF	TGCGCCAGCAGTGAGGGCCTAGCGGGATACGAGCAGTACTTC
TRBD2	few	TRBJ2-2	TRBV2	CASSDTQRGGGTGELFF	TGTGCCAGCAGTGATACTCAGCGGGGGGGAGGAACCGGGGAGCTGTTTTTT
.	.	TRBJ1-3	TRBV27	CASSPLGTRRTIYF	TGTGCCAGCAGTCCCTTAGGCACTAGGAGGACCATATATTTT